These T cell receptor beta chains were read from a single sample in a study of cytomegalovirus exposure and HLA in healthy donors. Some clones are missing from TCRdb's copy, which holds only in-frame ones; the method was immunoSEQ multiplex PCR. The repertoire holds about 94,000 clones, with 7.6% as singletons. The sample was PBMCs. The receptors originated from a man between 50 and 59 years old in good health and CMV-seronegative. The CDR3 runs from the conserved cysteine through the conserved F or W. The D gene is left open where the match is weak. Some rows have no size entry. The others give once, few or many, or a class for an expanded clone.

>TRBV9|few|TRBJ2-1|TRBD1|17
CASSVVGVGTVYNEQFF
TGTGCCAGCAGCGTAGTTGGCGTCGGGACAGTTTACAATGAGCAGTTCTTC
>TRBV28|.|TRBJ2-1|.|13
CASRKGGPYEQFF
TGTGCCAGCAGGAAGGGGGGGCCCTATGAGCAGTTCTTC
>TRBV28|.|TRBJ1-2|TRBD1|12
CAGWTGDYGYTF
TGTGCCGGGTGGACAGGGGACTATGGCTACACCTTC
>TRBV5-1|few|TRBJ2-2|.|14
CASSYESGPGELFF
TGCGCCAGCTCCTATGAGTCTGGGCCCGGGGAGCTGTTTTTT
>TRBV7-3|few|TRBJ2-1|.|15
CASSLGGGPYNEQFF
TGTGCCAGCAGCCTTGGAGGAGGGCCTTACAATGAGCAGTTCTTC
>TRBV9|.|TRBJ2-1|.|15
CASSVNSRTHNEQFF
TGTGCCAGCAGCGTAAATAGCAGAACCCACAATGAGCAGTTCTTC
>TRBV9|many|TRBJ2-2|.|14
CASSVSQGFGELFF
TGTGCCAGCAGCGTGAGTCAGGGGTTCGGGGAGCTGTTTTTT
>TRBV10-2|few|TRBJ2-1|.|16
CASSAFGTGHYNEQFF
TGCGCCAGCAGCGCCTTCGGGACTGGCCACTACAATGAGCAGTTCTTC
>TRBV30|.|TRBJ1-5|TRBD1|14
CAWSVGTGVQPQHF
TGTGCCTGGAGTGTAGGGACAGGGGTTCAGCCCCAGCATTTT
>TRBV4-2|few|TRBJ2-5|TRBD1|16
CASSQDWAGGRETQYF
TGTGCCAGCAGCCAAGATTGGGCAGGGGGCAGGGAGACCCAGTACTTC
>TRBV28|few|TRBJ2-7|TRBD1|12
CASRRGTVEQYF
TGTGCCAGCAGGCGAGGGACAGTCGAGCAGTACTTC
>TRBV21-1|.|TRBJ1-5|.|12
CASRPGGEPQHF
TGTGCCAGCCGTCCCGGCGGGGAGCCCCAGCATTTT
>TRBV19|few|TRBJ2-4|TRBD1|17
CASSPETGPTAKNIQYF
TGTGCCAGTAGCCCGGAGACAGGGCCAACGGCCAAAAACATTCAGTACTTC
>TRBV5-1|.|TRBJ1-1|.|14
CASTPPGGHTEAFF
TGCGCCAGCACCCCACCGGGGGGGCACACTGAAGCTTTCTTT
>TRBV10-2|.|TRBJ1-2|.|13
CASSEWGYSGYTF
TGCGCCAGCAGTGAGTGGGGCTACTCCGGCTACACCTTC
>TRBV6-5|.|TRBJ1-1|.|13
CASSYHTYTEAFF
TGTGCCAGCAGTTACCACACCTACACTGAAGCTTTCTTT
>TRBV5-4|.|TRBJ2-7|.|16
CASSLDIGVISYEQYF
TGTGCCAGCAGCTTGGATATAGGGGTGATCTCCTACGAGCAGTACTTC
>TRBV15|few|TRBJ1-5|.|16
CATSRGEGIGNQPQHF
TGTGCCACCAGCAGAGGGGAGGGTATTGGCAATCAGCCCCAGCATTTT
>TRBV30|.|TRBJ2-5|.|12
CAWSVPPETQYF
TGTGCCTGGTCGGTACCCCCGGAGACCCAGTACTTC
>TRBV5-4|.|TRBJ1-2|.|13
CASSFWDTYGYTF
TGTGCCAGCAGCTTTTGGGACACCTATGGCTACACCTTC
>TRBV5-1|few|TRBJ2-3|TRBD2|16
CASSTGIAGGADTQYF
TGCGCCAGCAGCACCGGTATAGCGGGGGGGGCAGATACGCAGTATTTT
>TRBV19|few|TRBJ2-3|.|13
CASSKPPWDTQYF
TGTGCCAGTAGTAAGCCCCCTTGGGATACGCAGTATTTT
>TRBV7-2|.|TRBJ1-5|.|16
CASSLVGQGLGQSQHF
TGTGCCAGCAGCTTAGTTGGTCAGGGTCTAGGGCAGTCCCAGCATTTT